The 10 T cell receptor beta chains below come from one sample, sequenced in a study of prognosis after radiotherapy for stage I lung cancer (dated by TCRdb to the early 2020s). Sequencer: Illumina HiSeq 3000. The TCR beta CDR3 region was amplified from genomic DNA by two rounds of multiplex PCR. The first PCR round used primers specific to each TRBV and TRBJ gene, and the primer sequences were filed in Chinese patent CN105087789A. TCRdb handled the public reads itself, with Q25 trimming in fastp and clone calling in MiXCR, and kept productive beta chains. One record per CDR3 amino acid sequence lists the most common genes and DNA. A total of more than 30,000 distinct CDR3 sequences appear in this sample, approximately 39% of them only once. Together, the top ten hold roughly 15% of the sample. The source material was PBMCs, sampled before or after stereotactic body radiation therapy (not recorded which). The receptors derive from a donor aged 50 or older with non-small cell lung cancer.

V and J are TRBV5-1 and TRBJ2-2, with TRBD1 matching over 7 bases. The CDR3 is 17 residues long. Germline CDR1 and CDR2: SGHRS and YFSETQ. J gave up 1 base and V 3 bases, and 9 bases lay outside the gene matches. The CDR3 DNA reads as TGCGCCAGCAGCTCGAACCCCGGGACAGTGAACACCGGGGAGCTGTTTTTT. Translating it yields CASSSNPGTVNTGELFF.

This clonotype was observed at least ten times. V and J are TRBV7-2 and TRBJ1-4; D is unresolved. Per the germline V gene, CDR1 is SGHTA and CDR2 is FQGNSA. Trimming took 0 bases from V and 7 from J, leaving 6 bases between them. This CDR3 contains 13 residues. Here the CDR3 reads CASSLAPREKLFF. The CDR3, as DNA: TGTGCCAGCAGCTTAGCCCCACGTGAAAAACTGTTTTTT.

V gene TRBV7-9 combines with J gene TRBJ1-2; D unclear. Germline CDR1 and CDR2: SEHNR and FQNEAQ (reference sequence). V lost 2 bases to trimming and J lost 2 bases, with 6 bases between them. The CDR3 spans 13 residues. CDR3 bases: TGTGCCAGCAGCTTACAGGAAAACTATGGCTACACCTTC. Translated: CASSLQENYGYTF.

In its sample, this clonotype was seen many times. The CDR3 here is CASSQRGTGSQETQYF. The CDR3 DNA is TGTGCCAGTAGCCAAAGGGGTACAGGGTCCCAAGAGACCCAGTACTTC. V and J are TRBV19 and TRBJ2-5; weak D call: TRBD1 (6 bases). The CDR3 contains 16 residues. Germline loops: CDR1 LNHDA, CDR2 SQIVND (reference sequence). Between the trimmed V and J ends, which lost 6 bases and 1 base, there was a span of 18 bases.

This clonotype was found many times. The rearrangement links TRBV30 to TRBJ1-6, with a weak D call TRBD1 (5 bases). Per germline, CDR1 GTSNPN and CDR2 SVGIG (reference sequence). V lost 4 bases and J lost 10, with 14 bases in between. This CDR3 is 13 amino acids long. The CDR3 loop reads CAWNGQRGSPLHF. CDR3 bases: TGTGCCTGGAATGGACAACGTGGATCACCCCTCCACTTT.

This clonotype was seen many times. The chain recombines TRBV20-1 with TRBJ1-1; TRBD1 matches 10 bases. There are 13 residues in the CDR3. Germline lookup yields CDR1 DFQATT and CDR2 SNEGSKA (reference sequence). V shed 6 bases, J shed 7 bases, and the junction held 8 bases outside the gene matches. The CDR3 region is CSAEGQGTGEAFF. The DNA for the CDR3 is TGCAGTGCAGAGGGACAGGGGACGGGTGAAGCTTTCTTT.

This clonotype was seen just once. The genes are TRBV7-9 and TRBJ2-4; TRBD2 agrees at 10 bases. CDR3 size: 19 residues. Germline V lookup: CDR1 SEHNR, CDR2 FQNEAQ (reference sequence). V was pared by 1 base and J by 5 bases, with 14 bases of the junction left unmatched. CDR3 protein: CASSLGTSGFSSSQNIQYF. The CDR3 coding sequence is TGTGCCAGCAGCTTAGGGACTAGCGGTTTCTCTAGTAGTCAAAACATTCAGTACTTC.

This clonotype showed up many times. This rearrangement joins TRBV29-1 to TRBJ2-6; TRBD1 matches at 9 bases. Losses at the gene ends were 7 bases for V and 3 bases for J; bases not matched to a gene: 10. Germline V gene data show CDR1 as SQVTM and CDR2 as ANQGSEA. This CDR3 region has 16 residues. CDR3 DNA sequence: TGCAGCGCCGCCGGGACAGGGTATAATGGGGCCAACGTCCTGACTTTC. Amino acids: CSAAGTGYNGANVLTF.

This clonotype was recorded a few times. A far larger clone is just one base off, so this is likely a read error. The chain links TRBV6-2 or TRBV6-3 to TRBJ1-1; 9 bases align to TRBD1. Germline values: CDR1 MNHEY, CDR2 SVGEGT. The CDR3 is made up of 15 amino acids. V was clipped by 5 bases and J by 2 bases; unmatched bases: 6. The CDR3 here is CASSQQGAINTEAFF. DNA of the CDR3: TGTGCCAGCAGTCAACAGGGGGCGATTAACACTGAAGCTTTCTTT.

The CDR3 spells CASSPSRDREEKLFF. For the CDR3, the DNA is TGTGCCAGCTCACCCTCCCGGGACAGGGAAGAAAAACTGTTTTTT. The rearrangement uses TRBV18 and TRBJ1-4, with TRBD1 identical over 9 bases. V trimming: 3 bases; J trimming: 8 bases; junction bases outside the gene matches: 7. The CDR3 is 15 residues long. From germline, CDR1 is KGHSH and CDR2 LQKENI.